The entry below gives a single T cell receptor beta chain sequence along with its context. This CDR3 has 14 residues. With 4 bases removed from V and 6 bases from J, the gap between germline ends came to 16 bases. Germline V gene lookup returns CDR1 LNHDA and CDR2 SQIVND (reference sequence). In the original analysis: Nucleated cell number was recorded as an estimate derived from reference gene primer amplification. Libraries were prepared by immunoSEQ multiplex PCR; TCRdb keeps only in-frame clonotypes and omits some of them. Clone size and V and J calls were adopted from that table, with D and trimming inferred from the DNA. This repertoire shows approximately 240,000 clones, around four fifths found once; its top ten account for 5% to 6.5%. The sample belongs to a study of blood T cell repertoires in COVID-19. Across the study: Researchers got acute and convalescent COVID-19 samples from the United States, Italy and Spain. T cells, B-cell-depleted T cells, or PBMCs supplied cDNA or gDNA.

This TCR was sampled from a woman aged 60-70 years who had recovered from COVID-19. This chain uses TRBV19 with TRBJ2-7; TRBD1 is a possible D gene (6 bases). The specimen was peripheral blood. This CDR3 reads CASSTYRDNGEQYF. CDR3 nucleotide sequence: TGTGCCAGTAGTACGTACAGGGATAACGGCGAGCAGTACTTC.